Listed below are T cell receptor beta chains from one sample, sequenced in a study of cytomegalovirus exposure and HLA in healthy donors. Measured with immunoSEQ multiplex PCR; TCRdb has only the in-frame clones, and not every one. The repertoire holds roughly 240,000 clones, with approximately 81% as singletons. The sample was PBMCs. The receptors originated from a girl aged 2-10 years in good health and CMV-seronegative. Both conserved end residues are part of each CDR3. A D gene is named only where the DNA matches it firmly. Clone size is given for some rows only: seen once, a few or many times, or a class if the clone is expanded.

TGTGCCAGCAGCACGACAGGGGGAGATACGCAGTATTTT | CASSTTGGDTQYF | TRBV11-3 | . | TRBJ2-3 | TRBD1
TGTGCCAGCAGCGTTACGCCTCAGGGAGGCCATAATTCACCCCTCCACTTT | CASSVTPQGGHNSPLHF | TRBV9 | . | TRBJ1-6 | .
TGTGCCAGCAGTGTTGAGAGGGCAGTTTCACCCCTCCACTTT | CASSVERAVSPLHF | TRBV5-8 | . | TRBJ1-6 | .
TGTGCCAGCAGCCAAGGTAGCGGAGCCTACAATGAGCAGTTCTTC | CASSQGSGAYNEQFF | TRBV14 | once | TRBJ2-1 | .
TGTGCCAGCAGCTTACAGGGACAGGGGCCCACCGGGGAGCTGTTTTTT | CASSLQGQGPTGELFF | TRBV7-3 | once | TRBJ2-2 | TRBD1
TGTGCCAGCAGTTTATTCCCTACCCGGCGGGGGCGCCCCGGAAACACCATATATTTT | CASSLFPTRRGRPGNTIYF | TRBV27 | . | TRBJ1-3 | .
TGTGCCAGCAGCAAAGCTGCGTTTAATCAGCCCCAGCATTTT | CASSKAAFNQPQHF | TRBV21-1 | . | TRBJ1-5 | .
TGTTCCAGCAGCTTAGGAGGGAACGAGCAGTACTTC | CSSSLGGNEQYF | TRBV7-9 | . | TRBJ2-7 | .
TGTGCCTGGAGTGTGGGACAGAGATCACCCCTCCACTTT | CAWSVGQRSPLHF | TRBV30 | . | TRBJ1-6 | TRBD1
TGTGCCATCAGAGAACCGACAGAACAAGAGACCCAGTACTTC | CAIREPTEQETQYF | TRBV10-3 | . | TRBJ2-5 | .
TGTGCCAGCAGTGCCGGGACAGGGGGTTACGAGCAGTACTTC | CASSAGTGGYEQYF | TRBV27 | . | TRBJ2-7 | TRBD1
TGTGCCAGCAGCTTTTACCTTGGACAGCACATGAACACTGAAGCTTTCTTT | CASSFYLGQHMNTEAFF | TRBV5-8 | . | TRBJ1-1 | .
TGTGCCAGCAGCGCGGGGGGGTACCAGCAGTACTTC | CASSAGGYQQYF | TRBV9 | . | TRBJ2-7 | TRBD2
TGTGCCAGCAGCTCCCTTCCGTTCTTCTATGGCTACACCTTC | CASSSLPFFYGYTF | TRBV7-2 | . | TRBJ1-2 | .
TGTGCCAGCTCACCTTGGCCGGGACAGGGCGATGAAAAACTGTTTTTT | CASSPWPGQGDEKLFF | TRBV18 | . | TRBJ1-4 | TRBD1
TGTGCCAGCGGTACAAACAGGGGCGACCCCTACGAGCAGTACTTC | CASGTNRGDPYEQYF | TRBV7-2 | . | TRBJ2-7 | TRBD1
TGTGCCAGCAGAGCGGTAAACACCGGGGAGCTGTTTTTT | CASRAVNTGELFF | TRBV9 | . | TRBJ2-2 | .
TGTGCCAGCAGCGAAGGATCGGGACAGAGTAACTATGGCTACACCTTC | CASSEGSGQSNYGYTF | TRBV4-2 | . | TRBJ1-2 | TRBD1
TGCAGCGTTGTAGGCAGGGGAAACACTGAAGCTTTCTTT | CSVVGRGNTEAFF | TRBV29-1 | . | TRBJ1-1 | .
TGCGCCAGCAGCCCGGACAGGGGGACCCTCAATGAGCAGTTCTTC | CASSPDRGTLNEQFF | TRBV5-1 | . | TRBJ2-1 | TRBD1
TGTGCCTGGAGTGTGGAGGGCAGGGATGGCTACACCTTC | CAWSVEGRDGYTF | TRBV30 | . | TRBJ1-2 | .
TGTGCCAGTAGTGCCCTCCTAGGGAGACAAGAGACCCAGTACTTC | CASSALLGRQETQYF | TRBV19 | . | TRBJ2-5 | .
TGTGCCAGCAGCTTGGGTCCGCCGGGACAGGGAAGCACTGAAGCTTTCTTT | CASSLGPPGQGSTEAFF | TRBV5-6 | . | TRBJ1-1 | TRBD1
TGCAGCGTTGAAGGCCGCCAGGGGGCAAGGGAGCTGTTTTTT | CSVEGRQGARELFF | TRBV29-1 | . | TRBJ2-2 | TRBD1
TGTGCCAGCTCACCACAGGGAGGCAATCAGCCCCAGCATTTT | CASSPQGGNQPQHF | TRBV18 | . | TRBJ1-5 | .
TGTGCCAGCAGCCGGACCGGGACTAGCGGAAATGAGCAGTTCTTC | CASSRTGTSGNEQFF | TRBV7-9 | . | TRBJ2-1 | TRBD2
TGTGCCTGGAGTGTACTAGCGAGCACAGATACGCAGTATTTT | CAWSVLASTDTQYF | TRBV30 | few | TRBJ2-3 | TRBD2
TGTGCCAGCAAGACTGGGGAGACCCAGTACTTC | CASKTGETQYF | TRBV6-6 | . | TRBJ2-5 | .
TGTGCCATCAGTGATAAACGGACAGGGAACTACGAGCAGTACTTC | CAISDKRTGNYEQYF | TRBV10-3 | . | TRBJ2-7 | TRBD1
TGCGCCAGCAGCCAAGATGCCGGGAAAGGGTACGAGCAGTACTTC | CASSQDAGKGYEQYF | TRBV4-1 | . | TRBJ2-7 | .
TGTGCCAGCACAGGGCCACCCTATAGCAATCAGCCCCAGCATTTT | CASTGPPYSNQPQHF | TRBV6-5 | . | TRBJ1-5 | .
TGTGCCAGCACCCCTTCACGGACAGGCCAAGGGGAGCTGTTTTTT | CASTPSRTGQGELFF | TRBV21-1 | . | TRBJ2-2 | .
TGTGCCAGCAGCCGGACAGCTCCAGAGACCCAGTACTTC | CASSRTAPETQYF | TRBV11-1 | once | TRBJ2-5 | .
TGTGCCAGCAGCCCAGGGTACGAGCAGTACTTC | CASSPGYEQYF | TRBV14 | . | TRBJ2-7 | .
TGCGCCAGCAGCTCGAAGCGGGAGAGGGACACCGGGGAGCTGTTTTTT | CASSSKRERDTGELFF | TRBV4-1 | . | TRBJ2-2 | TRBD2
TGTGCCAGCAGCTTCGACAGGGGAAACACCATATATTTT | CASSFDRGNTIYF | TRBV11-2 | few | TRBJ1-3 | .
TGTGCCCCTTGGCTCTCTGGGGCCAACGTCCTGACTTTC | CAPWLSGANVLTF | TRBV7-9 | . | TRBJ2-6 | .
TGTGCCAGCAGCGTAGGGGAGGGCACCGGCTCTGGAAACACCATATATTTT | CASSVGEGTGSGNTIYF | TRBV9 | . | TRBJ1-3 | .
TGTGCCAGCAGCTTGGGCACCAGGGGGCCAGAGACCCAGTACTTC | CASSLGTRGPETQYF | TRBV5-4 | . | TRBJ2-5 | TRBD1
TGTGCCTGGGCGACAGTGGGGCTCTATGGCTACACCTTC | CAWATVGLYGYTF | TRBV30 | . | TRBJ1-2 | .
TGTGCCAGCAGCTTATGGCCTAGCGGGAGCACAGATACGCAGTATTTT | CASSLWPSGSTDTQYF | TRBV13 | . | TRBJ2-3 | TRBD2
TGTGCCTGGAGTTCAGCCAAAACACGGGACAGGGGTTCACCCCTCCACTTT | CAWSSAKTRDRGSPLHF | TRBV30 | . | TRBJ1-6 | TRBD1
TGTGCCAGCAGCGTATCTGGGGCAACTGGAAACACCATATATTTT | CASSVSGATGNTIYF | TRBV9 | . | TRBJ1-3 | .
TGTGCCAGCAGTTTAAGGCTAGGTGCGATCTACGAGCAGTACTTC | CASSLRLGAIYEQYF | TRBV27 | . | TRBJ2-7 | .